The sequence of this T cell receptor beta chain was determined in a study of T cell responses to AZD1222 COVID-19 vaccine. Overall study findings and caveats: The donors showed a predominance of white British ancestry and of females, with possible underestimation of clonal diversity. Nearly half of the spike-specific TCRs reportedly recognize variant regions that carry no mutations.

Sequenced by immunoSEQ multiplex PCR; TCRdb stores in-frame clones only, minus some. The table includes approximately 43,000 clones, 88% detected once. On this clone: Antigen specificity is unknown.

The CDR3 consists of 14 residues. Trimming stripped 0 bases from V and 6 bases from J, with 14 bases between. The germline V gene has CDR1 GTSNPN and CDR2 SVGIG (reference sequence). The sequencing used peripheral blood, collected 28 days after the second AZD1222 dose. The TCR was taken from an adult who received the AZD1222 COVID-19 vaccine. This sequence joins TRBV30 and TRBJ1-2; D is unresolved. The CDR3 loop is CAWSVRRVGDGYTF. The DNA for the CDR3 is TGTGCCTGGAGTGTACGGCGCGTGGGAGATGGCTACACCTTC.